One and the same sample provided the 22 T cell receptor beta chains below, sequenced in a study of blood T cell repertoires in COVID-19. The table came from immunoSEQ multiplex PCR; TCRdb's copy has only in-frame clones and leaves some out. The repertoire consists of more than 75,000 clones, with around 88% occurring once and the leading ten covering 6.5% to 9.5%. The specimen sequenced was peripheral blood. These TCRs come from a woman between 70 and 85 years old with acute or convalescent COVID-19.

The rearrangement uses TRBV6-5 and TRBJ1-1, with D perhaps TRBD1 (5 bases). Germline CDR1 and CDR2: MNHEY and SVGAGI. With 4 bases removed from V and 6 bases from J, the gap between germline ends came to 18 bases. CDR3 length equals 15 residues. The CDR3 loop reads CASSFPDSRRAEAFF. CDR3 nucleotide sequence: TGTGCCAGCAGTTTCCCTGACAGTAGGAGAGCTGAAGCTTTCTTT.

The J gene is TRBJ1-5, the V gene TRBV2; 7 bases match TRBD1. The V and J ends lost 3 bases and 6 bases, in that order; junction bases with no gene match: 11. Germline CDR1 and CDR2: SNHLY and FYNNEI. The CDR3 contains 16 residues. CDR3 nucleotides: TGTGCCAGCAGTGATCCCTTTCCGACAGGGAGTCAGCCCCAGCATTTT. This gives the protein CASSDPFPTGSQPQHF.

The chain has TRBV3-1 (or the pseudogene TRBV3-2) and TRBJ1-1; the D gene is possibly TRBD1 (5 bases). The length of the CDR3 is 13 residues. Deletions cut 4 bases from V and 11 bases from J, with 17 bases between. The germline V gene encodes CDR1 LGHDT and CDR2 YNNKEL (reference sequence). This chain's CDR3 is CASSPRGNGEAFF. CDR3 nucleotide sequence: TGTGCCAGCAGCCCCCGGGGGAACGGGGAGGCTTTCTTT.

This sequence joins TRBV12-3 or TRBV12-4 and TRBJ1-2, with 9 bases matching TRBD1. The CDR3 extends over 13 amino acids. Trimming at V came to 6 bases and at J to 7 bases, leaving 6 bases not matched to a gene. The CDR3 bases are TGTGCCAGCAGACCCACAGGGGGCGGTGGCTACACCTTC. Amino acids: CASRPTGGGGYTF.

The rearrangement links TRBV5-1 to TRBJ2-5, with 8 bases identical to TRBD2. Trimming removed 1 base from V and 1 base from J; junction bases left unmatched: 6. Germline CDR1 is SGHRS and CDR2 is YFSETQ. This CDR3 comprises 16 residues. The CDR3 is CASSLRGGDLQETQYF. The CDR3 DNA reads as TGCGCCAGCAGCTTGCGGGGGGGTGACCTCCAAGAGACCCAGTACTTC.

V and J are TRBV29-1 and TRBJ2-5, with 11 nucleotides matching TRBD2. Germline V lookup: CDR1 SQVTM, CDR2 ANQGSEA. This CDR3 is built from 15 residues. Germline trimming cut 1 base from V and 1 base from J; bases unmatched to any gene: 2. The CDR3 sequence is CSVEGLAGIQETQYF. The CDR3 DNA reads TGCAGCGTTGAAGGACTAGCGGGGATCCAAGAGACCCAGTACTTC.

This clone was counted between two and nine times. This chain joins TRBV20-1 and TRBJ2-5, with 9 bases identical to TRBD2. V lost 3 bases and J lost 2; bases outside the gene matches: 13. This CDR3 contains 17 residues. Germline V gene sequence: CDR1 DFQATT, CDR2 SNEGSKA (reference sequence). CDR3 sequence reads: CSASNSGRGRAQETQYF. The DNA for the CDR3 is TGCAGTGCTAGTAATAGCGGGAGAGGTCGGGCGCAAGAGACCCAGTACTTC.

A few counts support this clone. The chain has TRBV6-6 and TRBJ1-6; a possible D gene is TRBD1 (6 bases). Germline CDR1 is MNHNY and CDR2 is SVGAGI (reference sequence). V was trimmed by 9 bases and J by 7 bases, leaving 10 bases between them. The CDR3 spans 12 residues. CDR3 protein: CASNRANSPLHF. The DNA for the CDR3 is TGTGCCAGTAACAGGGCAAATTCACCCCTCCACTTT.

The J gene is TRBJ2-7, the V gene TRBV5-1; 8 nucleotides agree with TRBD2. The CDR3 contains 17 residues. Germline trimming cut 0 bases from V and 4 bases from J; bases unmatched to any gene: 12. Germline lookup yields CDR1 SGHRS and CDR2 YFSETQ. CDR3 nucleotides: TGCGCCAGCAGCTTGGCCCTCGGGGGGGGCCGTGTTTACGAGCAGTACTTC. Its translation: CASSLALGGGRVYEQYF. Based on the CDR3 plus reference TRBV5-1 and TRBJ2-7, the full variable domain is KAGVTQTPRYLIKTRGQQVTLSCSPISGHRSVSWYQQTPGQGLQFLFEYFSETQRNKGNFPGRFSGRQFSNSRSEMNVSTLELGDSALYLCASSLALGGGRVYEQYFGPGTRLTVT.

This chain connects TRBV28 to TRBJ2-7; 9 positions match TRBD2. This CDR3 region has 15 residues. V was pared by 5 bases and J by 3 bases, with 8 bases of the junction left unmatched. CDR1 is MDHEN and CDR2 is SYDVKM in the germline V gene. CDR3: CASSPLAGARYEQYF. The CDR3 region has the DNA TGTGCCAGCAGTCCATTAGCGGGAGCGCGCTACGAGCAGTACTTC.

V usage is TRBV10-1 and J usage is TRBJ1-1; 7 bases line up with TRBD1. Germline V CDR1 and CDR2: WNHNN, SYGVQD (reference sequence). The ends lost 3 bases at V and 5 bases at J; junction bases unmatched: 6. CDR3 length equals 14 residues. DNA for the CDR3: TGCGCCAGCAGTGAAGGGGGCGCTGGGACTGAAGCTTTCTTT. Protein product: CASSEGGAGTEAFF.

The chain uses TRBV3-1 (or the pseudogene TRBV3-2) and TRBJ1-1; possibly TRBD1 for D (5 bases). In germline, CDR1 is LGHDT, CDR2 YNNKEL (reference sequence). The CDR3 has 13 residues. With 4 bases removed from V and 1 base from J, the gap between germline ends came to 7 bases. The CDR3 nucleotides are TGTGCCAGCAGCCCCAGGGAGAACACTGAAGCTTTCTTT. Protein: CASSPRENTEAFF.

V and J are TRBV30 and TRBJ2-1; D is perhaps TRBD2 (6 bases). The germline V and J ends were trimmed by 1 base and 2 bases, with 9 bases remaining between them. Per germline, CDR1 GTSNPN and CDR2 SVGIG (reference sequence). This CDR3 is built from 14 residues. The CDR3 DNA follows: TGTGCCTGGAGTGGCGGGATTACCTACAATGAGCAGTTCTTC. As protein: CAWSGGITYNEQFF.

This clone was found a few times. The rearrangement links TRBV7-9 to TRBJ2-7; D is possibly TRBD1 (6 bases). The germline gives CDR1 SEHNR, CDR2 FQNEAQ (reference sequence). The CDR3 covers 13 residues. Trimming shortened V by 2 bases and J by 3 bases, and 8 bases separated the two germline ends. CDR3 coding DNA: TGTGCCAGCAGCTTACTGACAGGCTACGAGCAGTACTTC. Its translation is CASSLLTGYEQYF.

This clone occurred a few times. The rearrangement uses TRBV5-4 and TRBJ2-3; tentatively, D is TRBD2 (6 bases). Trimming left V 4 bases short and J 2 bases short, with 11 bases between. The CDR3 consists of 14 residues. Germline V gene data show CDR1 as SGHNT and CDR2 as YYREEE (reference sequence). CDR3 residues: CASSPGLNTDTQYF. The CDR3 DNA reads as TGTGCCAGCAGCCCGGGACTTAACACAGATACGCAGTATTTT.

The table lists this clone with a count of one. V is TRBV5-1 and J is TRBJ2-1; 10 nucleotides align to TRBD2. The CDR3 is 16 residues long. The ends lost 0 bases at V and 8 bases at J; junction bases unmatched: 8. Germline values: CDR1 SGHRS, CDR2 YFSETQ. In DNA form, the CDR3 reads TGCGCCAGCAGCTTGGAAGGCCTAGCGGGAGCATATGAGCAGTTCTTC. Translating it yields CASSLEGLAGAYEQFF.

This clone came up once. This chain joins TRBV5-1 and TRBJ2-3, with 12 positions matching TRBD2. The ends lost 4 bases at V and 1 base at J; junction bases unmatched: 1. The CDR3 extends over 15 amino acids. Germline CDR1 and CDR2: SGHRS and YFSETQ. CDR3 protein: CASSRLAGGTDTQYF. The CDR3 nucleotides are TGCGCCAGCAGCCGACTAGCGGGGGGCACAGATACGCAGTATTTT.

Here the CDR3 reads CASRRVAGEVEQFF. The CDR3 nucleotides are TGTGCCAGCAGGAGGGTGGCGGGGGAGGTGGAGCAGTTCTTC. The chain is built from TRBV28 and TRBJ2-1, with 7 bases that match TRBD2. V was clipped by 6 bases and J by 10 bases; unmatched bases: 12. CDR3 size: 14 residues. Germline V gives CDR1 MDHEN, CDR2 SYDVKM.

This clone was picked up one time. The chain combines TRBV5-4 with TRBJ2-1; D possibly corresponds to TRBD1 (7 bases). CDR1 is SGHNT, CDR2 YYREEE, per germline (reference sequence). V was pared by 5 bases and J by 5 bases, with 11 bases between. The CDR3 loop spans 13 amino acids. The CDR3 here is CASRQGRNNEQFF. CDR3 coding DNA: TGTGCCAGCAGACAGGGGAGGAACAATGAGCAGTTCTTC.

This clone was picked up one time. At one end the junction does not follow the germline gene, possibly because of a read error. The chain has TRBV5-1 and TRBJ2-1, with a tentative D call TRBD1 (5 bases). The CDR3 spans 15 residues. Germline V gene lookup returns CDR1 SGHRS and CDR2 YFSETQ. CDR3 sequence: CTSSLAQGRYNEQFF. CDR3 coding DNA: TGCACCAGCAGCTTGGCTCAGGGAAGGTACAATGAGCAGTTCTTC.

This sequence joins TRBV2 and TRBJ2-5; D might be TRBD1 (6 bases). V gave up 6 bases and J gave up 4 bases, with 15 bases separating them. Per the germline V gene, CDR1 is SNHLY and CDR2 is FYNNEI. This CDR3 has 14 amino acids. CDR3 sequence (DNA): TGTGCCAGCAGACCATCTGGCAGGGGAGAGACCCAGTACTTC. This translates into CASRPSGRGETQYF.

The V call is TRBV19, the J call TRBJ1-2; no reliable D call. CDR1 is LNHDA, CDR2 SQIVND, per germline (reference sequence). V was clipped by 6 bases and J by 5 bases, with 16 bases between them. This CDR3 has 14 amino acids. CDR3 loop: CASRHIQRWYGYTF. CDR3 nucleotide sequence: TGTGCCAGTAGACATATACAGCGGTGGTATGGCTACACCTTC.